This TCR beta chain was recorded in a study of immune characterization of retroperitoneal liposarcoma. CDR1 is MNHNY and CDR2 is SVGAGI in the germline V gene (reference sequence). The CDR3 totals 8 residues, both ends included. As for this clonotype: This likely comes from a read error, as the CDR3 has no conserved phenylalanine or tryptophan at its end. The limits of the CDR3 on the DNA are not certain, so only TCRdb's listed CDR3 is given.

TCRdb fed the PCR reads into MiXCR, producing one record per CDR3 protein. There are 8,500 to 11,000 distinct CDR3 sequences in the sample; roughly 25% occur only once, and 7.5% to 9.5% lies in the top ten. The clonotype comes from a female donor with retroperitoneal liposarcoma. The V and J genes are TRBV6-6 and TRBJ2-6. Sequencing was carried out using tumor tissue. This chain's CDR3 is CASSYSYG.